This TCR beta chain was found in a study of T-cell memory formation after mild COVID-19 (dated by TCRdb to 2020 to 2022). For context, the study as a whole: TCR sequence clusters from the two donors were largely donor specific. The cohort was made up of two young adult volunteers, one female and one male, who were previously healthy. In two donors, T-cell clones that expanded and contracted after mild COVID-19 were tracked by sequencing TCRalpha and TCRbeta repertoires over time. What the research found in general, with its limitations: The second-wave clones that peaked on day 37 were not confirmed to be SARS-CoV-2 specific. Contracting CD4+ clones turned up mainly in the CM and EM memory subsets, whereas EMRA was where CD8+ clones were enriched. Some responding clones were detected in pre-infection memory, which suggested that pre-existing cross-reactive memory T cells had joined the SARS-CoV-2 response. From day 15 to 85, contracting clones showed balanced CD4/CD8 phenotypes, whereas a second wave of clones that expanded from day 15 to 37 leaned towards CD4+. The study covered only a couple of mild cases, and larger cohorts including severe cases with pre-infection samples were considered necessary.

TCRdb names Illumina NovaSeq 6000 as the instrument used. TCRalpha and TCRbeta cDNA libraries were constructed by 5'RACE with constant-segment primers, with sample barcodes and unique molecular identifiers being introduced. RNA was extracted from every sample with Trizol reagent. The libraries were amplified in two PCR steps, and the second step added a second sample barcode and Illumina TruSeq adapters. Sequencing of the libraries was done on an Illumina NovaSeq, producing 2 x 150 bp paired-end reads. The authors processed their data as follows. Demultiplexing of reads and collapsing into UMI-guided consensus sequences were performed with migec v1.2.7. Using mixcr v2.1.11, UMI consensuses were aligned to TRA and TRB V and J templates and then assembled into clonotypes. A clonotype was counted as expanded or contracted only when both edgeR and NoisET called the clonotype significant, with the noise models trained on biological replicates. For edgeR calls, the cutoffs were a false discovery rate-adjusted p below 0.01 and a log2 fold-change threshold of 1. As an exploratory analysis of dynamics, max-normalized trajectories of the 1000 most abundant clonotypes were examined with PCA combined with hierarchical clustering. Each responding clone was given a CD4 or CD8 phenotype based on the CD4+ and CD8+ repertoires, which had been sequenced separately. TCRdb handled the public reads itself, with Q25 trimming in fastp and clone calling in MiXCR, and kept productive beta chains. Each CDR3 protein gets just one entry, which takes the most common genes and DNA from the rows behind it. The V and J calls come from TCRdb's annotation, not from the publication. The sample profile shows around 530,000 distinct CDR3 sequences; roughly 21% of them were found once. 8.4% of the sample rests with the top ten.

CDR1 and CDR2, per the germline V gene, are KGHDR and SFDVKD. The CDR3 runs 15 residues from the cysteine to the phenylalanine. The read is trimmed to its CDR3 DNA, 45 bases read in frame from base 1. Trimming removed 5 bases from V and 1 base from J, leaving 12 bases between the germline ends. Ficoll-Paque density gradient centrifugation was used to isolate PBMCs. A remark on this clonotype: No cognate antigen has been identified for it. No clone much larger than this one lies a single base away; base qualities are absent.

The receptor comes from an adult woman who had mild COVID-19 (a few samples of this study predate the infection). The sample titles of this study are shuffled in the database, so cell type and time point are left out; the donor was told from shared clones. The V gene is TRBV24-1 and the J gene is TRBJ2-3; 6 matching bases give a weak D call of TRBD2. The sequenced sample consisted of PBMCs or a T cell subset sorted from them (not recorded which). The CDR3 has the sequence CATSAKGGGTDTQYF. The DNA sequence is given as TGTGCCACCAGTGCTAAGGGCGGGGGCACAGATACGCAGTATTTT.